The clone carrying this T cell receptor beta chain is a singleton in its sample. What it binds is unknown. The entry originates in a study of T cell repertoires and HLA-DP antigens. The germline V gene has CDR1 LGHNT and CDR2 FRNRAP. Trimming took off 7 bases at V and 8 bases at J, with 8 bases between the two ends. This CDR3 is 10 amino acids long. Some clones are missing from TCRdb's copy, which holds only in-frame ones; the method was immunoSEQ multiplex PCR. The sample includes approximately 100,000 clones, approximately 86% seen only once; the top ten take about 1.7%. Study results and limitations: Previously undetected clones averaged around 39% and 49% against the two alleles respectively.

The genes are TRBV12-5 and TRBJ1-1; D unclear. The clonotype originates from a man aged 45-65 years in good health and CMV-seronegative. Sequenced: CD4+ T cells from PBMCs. This CDR3 is CASASEEAFF. As DNA, the CDR3 is TGTGCTAGTGCCTCTGAGGAAGCTTTCTTT.